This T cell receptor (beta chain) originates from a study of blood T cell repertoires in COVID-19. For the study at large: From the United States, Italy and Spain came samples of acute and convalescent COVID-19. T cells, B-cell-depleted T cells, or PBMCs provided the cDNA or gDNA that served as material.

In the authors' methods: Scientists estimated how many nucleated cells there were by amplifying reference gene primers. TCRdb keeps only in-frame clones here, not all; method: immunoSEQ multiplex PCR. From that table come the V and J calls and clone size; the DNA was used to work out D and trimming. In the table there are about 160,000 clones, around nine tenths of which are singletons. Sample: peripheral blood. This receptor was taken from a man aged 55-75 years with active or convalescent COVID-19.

CDR3: CASSYSQGRAKNIQYF. CDR3 bases: TGTGCCAGCAGTTACTCCCAGGGGAGAGCCAAAAACATTCAGTACTTC. V and J are TRBV6-5 and TRBJ2-4, with D possibly TRBD1 on 6 matching bases. V lost 0 bases, J lost 0 bases, and 9 bases lay in between. Germline CDR1 reads MNHEY; CDR2 reads SVGAGI. This CDR3 has 16 residues.